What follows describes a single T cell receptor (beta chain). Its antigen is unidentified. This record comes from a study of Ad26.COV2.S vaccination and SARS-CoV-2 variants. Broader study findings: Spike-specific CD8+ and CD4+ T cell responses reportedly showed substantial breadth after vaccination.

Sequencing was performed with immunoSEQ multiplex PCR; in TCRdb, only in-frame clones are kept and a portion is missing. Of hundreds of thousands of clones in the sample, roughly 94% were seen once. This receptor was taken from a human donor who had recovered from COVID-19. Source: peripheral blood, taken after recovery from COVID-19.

CDR3 protein: CASSYSDRYNEQYF. CDR3 nucleotides: TGTGCCAGCAGTTATTCGGACAGGTATAACGAGCAGTACTTC. V gene TRBV6-5 combines with J gene TRBJ2-7; 7 nucleotides align to TRBD1. Per the germline V gene, CDR1 is MNHEY and CDR2 is SVGAGI. This CDR3 has 14 amino acids. V gave up 3 bases and J gave up 5 bases; unmatched junction bases: 7.